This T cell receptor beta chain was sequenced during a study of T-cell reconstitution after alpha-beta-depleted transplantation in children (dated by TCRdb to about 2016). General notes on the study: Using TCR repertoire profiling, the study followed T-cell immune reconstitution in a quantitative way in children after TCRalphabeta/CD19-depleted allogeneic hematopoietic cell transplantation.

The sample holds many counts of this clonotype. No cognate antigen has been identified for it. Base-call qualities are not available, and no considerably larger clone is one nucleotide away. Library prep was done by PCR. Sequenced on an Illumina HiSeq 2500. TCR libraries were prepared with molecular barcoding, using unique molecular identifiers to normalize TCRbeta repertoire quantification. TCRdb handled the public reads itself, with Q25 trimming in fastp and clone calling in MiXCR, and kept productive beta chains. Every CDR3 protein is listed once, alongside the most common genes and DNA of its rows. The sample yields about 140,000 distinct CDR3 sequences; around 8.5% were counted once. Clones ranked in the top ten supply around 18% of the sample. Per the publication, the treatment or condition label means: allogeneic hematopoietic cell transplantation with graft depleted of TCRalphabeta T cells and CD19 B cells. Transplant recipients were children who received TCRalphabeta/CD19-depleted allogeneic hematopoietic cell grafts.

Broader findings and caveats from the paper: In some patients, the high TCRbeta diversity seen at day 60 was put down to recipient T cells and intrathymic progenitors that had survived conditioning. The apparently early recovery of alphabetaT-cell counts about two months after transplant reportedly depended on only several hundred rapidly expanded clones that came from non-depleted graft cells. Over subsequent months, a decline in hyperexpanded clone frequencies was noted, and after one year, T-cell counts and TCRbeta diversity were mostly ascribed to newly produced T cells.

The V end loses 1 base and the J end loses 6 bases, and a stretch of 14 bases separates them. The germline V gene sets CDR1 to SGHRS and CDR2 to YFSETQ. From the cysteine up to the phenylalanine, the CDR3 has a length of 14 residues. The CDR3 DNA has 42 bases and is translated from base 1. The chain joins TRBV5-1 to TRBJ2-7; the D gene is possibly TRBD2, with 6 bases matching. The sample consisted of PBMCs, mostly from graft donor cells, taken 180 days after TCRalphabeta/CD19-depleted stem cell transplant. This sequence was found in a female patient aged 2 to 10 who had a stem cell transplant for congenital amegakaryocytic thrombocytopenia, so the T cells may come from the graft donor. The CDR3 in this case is CASSLREPLGEQYF. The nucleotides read TGCGCCAGCAGCTTGCGGGAGCCCCTCGGCGAGCAGTACTTC.